The 19 T cell receptor beta chains reported below all come from one sample, sequenced in a study of blood T cell repertoires in COVID-19 (dated by TCRdb to 2019 to 2021). Receptors were amplified or captured by the immunoSEQ multiplex PCR assay. Drawn from immuneACCESS, this table holds only the in-frame rearrangements with V and J called that TCRdb kept. Clones are partly lost; checked studies trace under half to an unresolved V gene and leave the rest unexplained. The sample has roughly 140,000 clones on record, roughly 86% of them singletons. The ten largest clones capture 10% to 13% of the sample. Sequencing input: peripheral blood. These receptors came from a man between 50 and 59 years old with active or convalescent COVID-19.

The V gene is TRBV11-3, the J gene TRBJ2-3; D not resolved. Germline V gene data show CDR1 as SGHNT and CDR2 as YENEEA. V was trimmed by 0 bases and J by 0 bases, leaving 4 bases between them. This CDR3 has 14 amino acids. For the CDR3, the DNA is TGTGCCAGCAGCTTAGAGGCCAGCACAGATACGCAGTATTTT. This translates into CASSLEASTDTQYF.

The chain links TRBV2 to TRBJ2-5, with TRBD1 identical over 7 bases. Germline V gene lookup returns CDR1 SNHLY and CDR2 FYNNEI. This CDR3 comprises 14 residues. V dropped 3 bases and J dropped 5; count of bases not matched to a gene: 6. The CDR3: CASSEQTGIETQYF. CDR3 in DNA: TGTGCCAGCAGTGAGCAGACAGGGATCGAGACCCAGTACTTC. The full variable domain, with the rest looked up from reference TRBV2 and TRBJ2-5, is EPEVTQTPSHQVTQMGQEVILRCVPISNHLYFYWYRQILGQKVEFLVSFYNNEISEKSEIFDDQFSVERPDGSNFTLKIRSTKLEDSAMYFCASSEQTGIETQYFGPGTRLLVL.

The V and J genes are TRBV5-6 and TRBJ2-5; a weak D match, TRBD1 (6 bases). V was shortened by 2 bases and J by 5 bases, with 13 bases between the two germline ends. The CDR3 extends over 14 amino acids. Germline values: CDR1 SGHDT, CDR2 YYEEEE. Here the CDR3 DNA reads TGTGCCAGCAGCTTCCTGGACAGTGCGGAGACCCAGTACTTC. This codes for CASSFLDSAETQYF.

In nucleotides, the CDR3 is TGTGCCAGCAGTTTGAATAGGGACAGACCCTTATACGAGCAGTACTTC. Protein: CASSLNRDRPLYEQYF. The chain combines TRBV28 with TRBJ2-7; 7 nucleotides align to TRBD1. The trim removed 3 bases at V and 4 bases at J, leaving 12 bases unmatched. The CDR3 has 16 residues. Germline CDR1 is MDHEN and CDR2 is SYDVKM. Supplemented by reference TRBV28 and TRBJ2-7, the full variable domain reads DVKVTQSSRYLVKRTGEKVFLECVQDMDHENMFWYRQDPGLGLRLIYFSYDVKMKEKGDIPEGYSVSREKKERFSLILESASTNQTSMYLCASSLNRDRPLYEQYFGPGTRLTVT.

Only a few counts were recorded for this clone. The chain joins TRBV18 to TRBJ1-6; 7 nucleotides align to TRBD1. This CDR3 is 15 amino acids long. The J segment lost 5 bases and the V segment lost 5 bases, leaving 6 bases of the junction unmatched. The germline gives CDR1 KGHSH, CDR2 LQKENI. The CDR3 sequence is CASSRGLEDNSPLHF. The CDR3 nucleotides read TGTGCCAGCTCAAGGGGGCTGGAGGATAATTCACCCCTCCACTTT.

This chain uses TRBV7-9 with TRBJ2-3; 7 positions match TRBD2. The CDR3 spans 16 residues. The V and J ends lost 5 bases and 6 bases, in that order; junction bases with no gene match: 14. Germline-derived CDR1 and CDR2 are SEHNR and FQNEAQ (reference sequence). The CDR3 protein is CASSRGLGEVRDTQYF. In nucleotides, the CDR3 is TGTGCCAGCAGCCGAGGACTAGGGGAAGTCAGGGATACGCAGTATTTT.

The chain has TRBV7-8 and TRBJ1-4, with 7 positions matching TRBD1. Unmatched junction bases numbered 9, after V lost 5 bases and J lost 0 bases. Germline V gene data show CDR1 as SGHVS and CDR2 as FQNEAQ. The CDR3 runs to 17 residues. CDR3 amino acids: CASSPRDRAPTNEKLFF. CDR3 coding DNA: TGTGCCAGCAGCCCCCGCGACAGGGCTCCAACTAATGAAAAACTGTTTTTT. The complete variable domain, with remaining parts taken from reference TRBV7-8 and TRBJ1-4, reads GAGVSQSPRYKVAKRGQDVALRCDPISGHVSLFWYQQALGQGPEFLTYFQNEAQLDKSGLPSDRFFAERPEGSVSTLKIQRTQQEDSAVYLCASSPRDRAPTNEKLFFGSGTQLSVL.

V gene TRBV24-1 combines with J gene TRBJ1-4; 9 nucleotides match TRBD1. Germline assignment: CDR1 KGHDR and CDR2 SFDVKD. CDR3 length: 15 amino acids. With V trimmed by 7 bases and J by 7 bases, 9 bases remained unmatched. CDR3 nucleotide sequence: TGTGCCACCAGCCCGGGACAGGGCTCGGGTGAAAAACTGTTTTTT. The encoded protein is CATSPGQGSGEKLFF.

V usage is TRBV18 and J usage is TRBJ2-3; possible D gene TRBD2, 5 bases. Trimming pared 3 bases from V and 1 base from J, leaving 8 bases between. CDR1 KGHSH and CDR2 LQKENI come from the germline V gene. This CDR3 is 14 amino acids long. CDR3 bases: TGTGCCAGCTCACCGCTAGCCCGCACAGATACGCAGTATTTT. The encoded protein is CASSPLARTDTQYF.

The chain uses TRBV18 and TRBJ1-2, with D possibly TRBD1 on 6 matching bases. The CDR3 spans 15 residues. Deletions cut 3 bases from V and 6 bases from J, with 17 bases between. Germline CDR1 KGHSH, CDR2 LQKENI. CDR3 sequence (DNA): TGTGCCAGCTCACCGACCAGGACAGTTAGCGATGGCTACACCTTC. Protein sequence: CASSPTRTVSDGYTF.

The gene calls are TRBV7-2 and TRBJ2-1; perhaps TRBD2 as D (5 bases). The CDR3 extends over 13 amino acids. The germline CDR1 and CDR2 sequences are SGHTA and FQGNSA. Trimming shortened V by 3 bases and J by 9 bases, and 12 bases separated the two germline ends. The CDR3 DNA is TGTGCCAGCAGCTTGGGTTTGGCGGGTGAGCAGTTCTTC. Residues: CASSLGLAGEQFF.

The CDR3 sequence: CASSPTSGTYNEQFF. Here the CDR3 DNA reads TGTGCCAGCTCACCGACTAGCGGGACCTACAATGAGCAGTTCTTC. The chain joins TRBV18 to TRBJ2-1; 11 bases align to TRBD2. V was pared by 3 bases and J by 2 bases, with 0 bases of the junction left unmatched. The CDR3 has 15 residues. Germline V gene sequence: CDR1 KGHSH, CDR2 LQKENI.

The genes are TRBV6-5 and TRBJ2-7, with D perhaps TRBD2 (6 bases). The germline V gene encodes CDR1 MNHEY and CDR2 SVGAGI. The CDR3 totals 12 residues. CDR3 in DNA: TGTGCTAGCGGCCAGGTTCCCTACGAGCAGTACTTC. Its protein product is CASGQVPYEQYF.

J is TRBJ1-5 and V is TRBV2, with 8 bases fitting TRBD1. The junction had 12 bases not matched to a gene; V was cut back by 7 bases and J by 7 bases. CDR1 and CDR2 from the germline V gene are SNHLY and FYNNEI. CDR3 size: 15 residues. The CDR3 is CASTISGGSRQPQHF. Written as DNA, the CDR3 is TGTGCCAGCACCATCTCAGGGGGCTCACGGCAGCCCCAGCATTTT.

The chain couples TRBV18 to TRBJ2-1, with a possible D match to TRBD2 (5 bases). The CDR3 totals 15 residues. The germline CDR1 and CDR2 sequences are KGHSH and LQKENI. The V gene lost 4 bases and the J gene lost 4 bases, with 14 bases spanning the gap. The CDR3 sequence: CASSRSAGGYNEQFF. The CDR3 DNA sequence: TGTGCCAGCTCACGATCGGCGGGTGGGTACAATGAGCAGTTCTTC.

The rearrangement uses TRBV5-1 and TRBJ2-1; D perhaps matches TRBD2 (6 bases). V shed 5 bases and J shed 1 base, with 19 bases lying between them. Per the germline V gene, CDR1 is SGHRS and CDR2 is YFSETQ. This CDR3 is 17 amino acids long. CDR3 protein: CASSGGGGLGSYNEQFF. For the CDR3, the DNA is TGCGCCAGCAGTGGGGGTGGAGGGCTCGGGTCCTACAATGAGCAGTTCTTC. Supplemented by reference TRBV5-1 and TRBJ2-1, the full variable domain reads KAGVTQTPRYLIKTRGQQVTLSCSPISGHRSVSWYQQTPGQGLQFLFEYFSETQRNKGNFPGRFSGRQFSNSRSEMNVSTLELGDSALYLCASSGGGGLGSYNEQFFGPGTRLTVL.

CDR3 DNA: TGTGCCAGTAGTCCGCTCCCGGGACAGAAAAATCAGCCCCAGCATTTT. Residues: CASSPLPGQKNQPQHF. The chain is built from TRBV19 and TRBJ1-5; 7 bases fit TRBD1. The CDR3 consists of 16 residues. CDR1 and CDR2 (germline): LNHDA, SQIVND (reference sequence). Germline trimming cut 5 bases from V and 4 bases from J; bases unmatched to any gene: 11.

The CDR3 DNA reads as TGTGCCAGTAGTCCGGGACAGGGGTTGGGTCAGCCCCAGCATTTT. This gives the protein CASSPGQGLGQPQHF. The genes are TRBV19 and TRBJ1-5, with 10 bases fitting TRBD1. The CDR3 consists of 15 residues. With 5 bases clipped from V and 6 bases from J, the junction kept 7 bases outside the gene matches. CDR1 is LNHDA, CDR2 SQIVND, per germline (reference sequence).

This chain connects TRBV7-9 to TRBJ1-5, with 7 bases identical to TRBD1. V shed 4 bases, J shed 5 bases, and the junction held 11 bases outside the gene matches. The CDR3 is made up of 16 amino acids. Looked up from germline, CDR1 is SEHNR and CDR2 is FQNEAQ (reference sequence). Written as DNA, the CDR3 is TGTGCCAGCAGCTCGACAGGGTTGGAGGAGGATCAGCCCCAGCATTTT. It is translated as CASSSTGLEEDQPQHF.